The 27 T cell receptor beta chains below were found in one sample sequenced in a study of PD-1 blockade in classical Hodgkin lymphoma. Indicated time point: cycle 4 day 1 (C4D1), after about 6 weeks of nivolumab. All the patients suffered relapse after autologous stem cell transplantation, and brentuximab vedotin exposure differed. Assay: immunoSEQ multiplex PCR; the TCRdb copy retains only in-frame clones and omits some. The sample lists tens of thousands of clones, 88% occurring once. The sample was peripheral blood mononuclear cells (PBMCs), taken before the fourth cycle of nivolumab. These receptors came from a human donor with classical Hodgkin lymphoma.

The chain couples TRBV20-1 to TRBJ1-2; 7 nucleotides agree with TRBD1. The CDR3 spans 11 residues. With V trimmed by 6 bases and J by 8 bases, 6 bases remained unmatched. The germline gives CDR1 DFQATT, CDR2 SNEGSKA (reference sequence). CDR3 loop: CSARTGGGYTF. Written as DNA, the CDR3 is TGCAGTGCGAGGACAGGAGGGGGCTACACCTTC.

The genes are TRBV11-3 and TRBJ2-1, with TRBD2 identical over 7 bases. Trimming at V came to 4 bases and at J to 8 bases, leaving 8 bases not matched to a gene. Germline V gene data show CDR1 as SGHNT and CDR2 as YENEEA. The CDR3 totals 14 residues. The CDR3 spells CASSSPSSGDEQFF. CDR3 bases: TGTGCCAGCAGCTCCCCATCTAGCGGCGATGAGCAGTTCTTC.

V gene TRBV10-3 combines with J gene TRBJ2-5; TRBD1 matches at 7 bases. The CDR3 extends over 13 amino acids. Looked up from germline, CDR1 is ENHRY and CDR2 is SYGVKD. V shed 5 bases and J 2 bases; nucleotides not matched to a gene: 2. The DNA of the CDR3 is TGTGCCATCAGTAAGGGACAGCAAGAGACCCAGTACTTC. It specifies CAISKGQQETQYF.

This chain uses TRBV18 with TRBJ1-1; 8 positions match TRBD1. From germline, CDR1 is KGHSH and CDR2 LQKENI. The CDR3 is made up of 15 amino acids. The V and J ends lost 4 bases and 2 bases, in that order; junction bases with no gene match: 6. CDR3 nucleotides: TGTGCCAGCTCACTCAGACAGGGGATAAACACTGAAGCTTTCTTT. Its translation is CASSLRQGINTEAFF.

The chain is built from TRBV30 and TRBJ1-5, with 9 bases lining up with TRBD1. V lost 0 bases and J lost 7; bases outside the gene matches: 4. This CDR3 region has 14 residues. The V gene's germline CDR1 is GTSNPN and CDR2 SVGIG (reference sequence). The CDR3 DNA sequence: TGTGCCTGGAGTGTACTGACAGGGGGGCAGCCCCAGCATTTT. Protein: CAWSVLTGGQPQHF.

This clone was seen only once. The rearrangement links TRBV6-1 to TRBJ2-7; 7 bases line up with TRBD1. Germline trimming cut 7 bases from V and 2 bases from J; bases unmatched to any gene: 11. Germline CDR1 reads MNHNS; CDR2 reads SASEGT. This CDR3 has 15 residues. CDR3 coding DNA: TGTGCCAGCATATACCGGACAGGCGTACCCTACGAGCAGTACTTC. It specifies CASIYRTGVPYEQYF.

This clone was recorded a few times. The rearrangement joins TRBV6-1 to TRBJ2-5; TRBD1 agrees at 7 bases. The germline CDR1 and CDR2 sequences are MNHNS and SASEGT. The junction had 7 bases not matched to a gene; V was cut back by 5 bases and J by 1 base. This CDR3 region has 15 residues. The CDR3 spells CASSLQTGSQETQYF. The CDR3, as DNA: TGTGCCAGCAGTTTACAGACAGGGAGCCAAGAGACCCAGTACTTC.

V and J are TRBV19 and TRBJ2-5; 10 bases agree with TRBD1. The CDR3 sequence is 13 residues long. Trimming took 10 bases from V and 5 from J; bases not matched to a gene: 7. The germline CDR1 and CDR2 sequences are LNHDA and SQIVND (reference sequence). In DNA, the CDR3 is TGTGCCACCCGGACAGGGGGTTTGGAGACCCAGTACTTC. Protein: CATRTGGLETQYF.

The table lists this clone with a count of one. This chain uses TRBV9 with TRBJ2-7; 15 nucleotides agree with TRBD2. The germline gives CDR1 SGDLS, CDR2 YYNGEE. The CDR3 loop spans 17 amino acids. Losses at the gene ends were 0 bases for V and 5 bases for J; bases not matched to a gene: 6. The CDR3: CASSVGTSGGAGDEQYF. Written as DNA, the CDR3 is TGTGCCAGCAGCGTAGGGACTAGCGGGGGGGCCGGAGACGAGCAGTACTTC.

The chain joins TRBV7-9 to TRBJ2-7; the D gene is possibly TRBD1 (5 bases). The V and J ends lost 2 bases and 0 bases respectively, with 8 bases between them. CDR3 length: 14 amino acids. Germline V lookup: CDR1 SEHNR, CDR2 FQNEAQ (reference sequence). The CDR3, as DNA: TGTGCCAGCAGCTTACCAGGGTCCTCCTACGAGCAGTACTTC. It specifies CASSLPGSSYEQYF.

V usage is TRBV11-2 and J usage is TRBJ2-7; 9 bases agree with TRBD2. V dropped 4 bases and J dropped 0; count of bases not matched to a gene: 7. Germline V gene sequence: CDR1 SGHAT, CDR2 FQNNGV. The CDR3 runs 16 residues. In nucleotides, the CDR3 is TGTGCCAGCAGCTCCATTAGCGGGAGAACCTCCTACGAGCAGTACTTC. The encoded protein is CASSSISGRTSYEQYF. The variable domain in full, with the rest retrieved from reference TRBV11-2 and TRBJ2-7, is EAGVAQSPRYKIIEKRQSVAFWCNPISGHATLYWYQQILGQGPKLLIQFQNNGVVDDSQLPKDRFSAERLKGVDSTLKIQPAKLEDSAVYLCASSSISGRTSYEQYFGPGTRLTVT.

This chain links TRBV30 with TRBJ1-2; D perhaps matches TRBD1 (6 bases). Looked up from germline, CDR1 is GTSNPN and CDR2 is SVGIG (reference sequence). The V gene lost 1 base and the J gene lost 6 bases, with 21 bases spanning the gap. The CDR3 has 16 amino acids. The CDR3 region has the DNA TGTGCCTGGAGTGAATGGACAGCTTTTTTCGCGGATGGCTACACCTTC. Translation: CAWSEWTAFFADGYTF.

V and J are TRBV19 and TRBJ2-3; D is ambiguous. CDR1 is LNHDA and CDR2 is SQIVND in the germline V gene (reference sequence). The CDR3 spans 14 residues. With 5 bases removed from V and 0 bases from J, the gap between germline ends came to 9 bases. The CDR3 DNA reads TGTGCCAGTAGTCTTGCCGTCAGCACAGATACGCAGTATTTT. Protein sequence: CASSLAVSTDTQYF.

The chain has TRBV7-9 and TRBJ2-1; D remains ambiguous. The germline V gene has CDR1 SEHNR and CDR2 FQNEAQ (reference sequence). This CDR3 contains 17 residues. Trimming removed 6 bases at V and 4 bases at J, with 22 bases between. CDR3 loop: CASRLGSSSGRYNEQFF. In DNA form, the CDR3 reads TGTGCCAGCAGGTTGGGCTCCTCGTCCGGGCGTTACAATGAGCAGTTCTTC.

This clone appeared a single time. The gene calls are TRBV9 and TRBJ2-2, with TRBD1 matching over 9 bases. The CDR3 sequence is 16 residues long. In germline, CDR1 is SGDLS, CDR2 YYNGEE. The V gene end was trimmed by 1 base and the J gene end by 6 bases; junction bases not matched to a gene: 7. This chain's CDR3 is CASSVRQGVNPGELFF. CDR3 DNA: TGTGCCAGCAGCGTAAGACAGGGGGTTAACCCCGGGGAGCTGTTTTTT.

The J gene is TRBJ2-7, the V gene TRBV18; perhaps TRBD2 as D (6 bases). The CDR3 has 14 amino acids. Germline V gene data show CDR1 as KGHSH and CDR2 as LQKENI. V lost 4 bases, J lost 6 bases, and 16 bases lay in between. DNA for the CDR3: TGTGCCAGCTCACGCGGGACCGGGCTCGCCGAGCAGTACTTC. It is translated as CASSRGTGLAEQYF.

The chain combines TRBV6-5 with TRBJ1-6; D ambiguous. Trimming shortened V by 0 bases and J by 9 bases, and 6 bases separated the two germline ends. CDR3 length equals 13 residues. The germline V gene has CDR1 MNHEY and CDR2 SVGAGI. CDR3 DNA sequence: TGTGCCAGCAGTTACTCGACGGGTTCACCCCTCCACTTT. It encodes CASSYSTGSPLHF.

This clone was observed once. The chain recombines TRBV11-2 with TRBJ1-2; unclear D gene. V was trimmed by 1 base and J by 3 bases, leaving 12 bases between them. The V gene's germline CDR1 is SGHAT and CDR2 FQNNGV. This CDR3 contains 15 residues. As DNA, the CDR3 is TGTGCCAGCAGCTTAGTTGGCGGAGGCCACTATGGCTACACCTTC. Its translation: CASSLVGGGHYGYTF.

A single count supports this clone. The chain couples TRBV9 to TRBJ2-3; TRBD2 matches 7 bases. Germline assignment: CDR1 SGDLS and CDR2 YYNGEE. The CDR3 sequence is 12 residues long. Germline trimming cut 10 bases from V and 4 bases from J; bases unmatched to any gene: 6. This CDR3 reads CAAGETPDTQYF. The CDR3 DNA is TGTGCCGCGGGGGAGACCCCAGATACGCAGTATTTT.

This chain connects TRBV2 to TRBJ2-5, with D possibly matching TRBD2 (6 bases). Trimming took off 6 bases at V and 1 base at J, with 12 bases between the two ends. The CDR3 consists of 14 residues. Germline V gives CDR1 SNHLY, CDR2 FYNNEI. This CDR3 is CASRGRRGQETQYF. CDR3 DNA sequence: TGTGCCAGCAGGGGCAGGCGGGGCCAAGAGACCCAGTACTTC.

The chain joins TRBV27 to TRBJ2-7; TRBD1 matches 7 bases. CDR3 length: 14 residues. The germline V gene encodes CDR1 MNHEY and CDR2 SMNVEV (reference sequence). V was pared by 2 bases and J by 3 bases, with 4 bases of the junction left unmatched. CDR3 sequence reads: CASSLPGTDYEQYF. The CDR3 DNA reads as TGTGCCAGCAGTTTACCCGGGACAGACTACGAGCAGTACTTC.

This rearrangement joins TRBV9 to TRBJ1-2, with D possibly TRBD1 on 5 matching bases. V was cut by 3 bases and J by 8 bases, with 14 bases left in between. Looked up from germline, CDR1 is SGDLS and CDR2 is YYNGEE. The CDR3 sequence is 13 residues long. Here the CDR3 reads CASSARGGSGYTF. In nucleotides, the CDR3 is TGTGCCAGCAGCGCCCGGGGCGGGTCCGGCTACACCTTC.

The chain carries TRBV19 and TRBJ1-2; D unresolved. The CDR3 sequence is 13 residues long. In germline, CDR1 is LNHDA, CDR2 SQIVND (reference sequence). V was trimmed by 6 bases and J by 4 bases, leaving 12 bases between them. The CDR3 here is CASSFVGFYGYTF. The CDR3 DNA reads as TGTGCCAGTAGCTTTGTGGGTTTCTATGGCTACACCTTC.

V and J are TRBV5-1 and TRBJ1-2; 10 positions match TRBD1. Germline assignment: CDR1 SGHRS and CDR2 YFSETQ. The CDR3 spans 16 residues. V shed 5 bases and J 5 bases; nucleotides not matched to a gene: 12. CDR3 DNA: TGCGCCAGCAGTCGACATCCCGGGACAGGGGATTATGGCTACACCTTC. It encodes CASSRHPGTGDYGYTF. The entire variable domain, with the rest obtained from reference TRBV5-1 and TRBJ1-2, is as follows: KAGVTQTPRYLIKTRGQQVTLSCSPISGHRSVSWYQQTPGQGLQFLFEYFSETQRNKGNFPGRFSGRQFSNSRSEMNVSTLELGDSALYLCASSRHPGTGDYGYTFGSGTRLTVV.

This clone was counted a single time. The chain carries TRBV18 and TRBJ2-5, with 9 positions matching TRBD1. The CDR3 is 15 residues long. Germline values: CDR1 KGHSH, CDR2 LQKENI. V lost 6 bases to trimming and J lost 5 bases; unmatched junction nucleotides: 10. The DNA of the CDR3 is TGTGCCAGCTCGCCCCAACAGGGGGCGCAGGAGACCCAGTACTTC. Translation gives CASSPQQGAQETQYF. Based on the CDR3 plus reference TRBV18 and TRBJ2-5, the full variable domain is NAGVMQNPRHLVRRRGQEARLRCSPMKGHSHVYWYRQLPEEGLKFMVYLQKENIIDESGMPKERFSAEFPKEGPSILRIQQVVRGDSAAYFCASSPQQGAQETQYFGPGTRLLVL.

The rearrangement uses TRBV2 and TRBJ2-5, with 8 bases aligning to TRBD1. V was pared by 10 bases and J by 5 bases, with 6 bases of the junction left unmatched. Germline V gene sequence: CDR1 SNHLY, CDR2 FYNNEI. The CDR3 consists of 12 residues. CDR3 residues: CAKRTGLETQYF. CDR3 in DNA: TGTGCCAAAAGGACAGGGCTGGAGACCCAGTACTTC.

The V call is TRBV13, the J call TRBJ2-2, with 9 bases that match TRBD1. The germline gives CDR1 PRHDT, CDR2 FYEKMQ (reference sequence). CDR3 length: 14 residues. V gave up 6 bases and J gave up 3 bases; unmatched junction bases: 2. CDR3 sequence reads: CASRDRGDTGELFF. Here the CDR3 DNA reads TGTGCCAGCAGAGACAGGGGGGACACCGGGGAGCTGTTTTTT. The complete variable domain, with remaining parts taken from reference TRBV13 and TRBJ2-2, reads AAGVIQSPRHLIKEKRETATLKCYPIPRHDTVYWYQQGPGQDPQFLISFYEKMQSDKGSIPDRFSAQQFSDYHSELNMSSLELGDSALYFCASRDRGDTGELFFGEGSRLTVL.